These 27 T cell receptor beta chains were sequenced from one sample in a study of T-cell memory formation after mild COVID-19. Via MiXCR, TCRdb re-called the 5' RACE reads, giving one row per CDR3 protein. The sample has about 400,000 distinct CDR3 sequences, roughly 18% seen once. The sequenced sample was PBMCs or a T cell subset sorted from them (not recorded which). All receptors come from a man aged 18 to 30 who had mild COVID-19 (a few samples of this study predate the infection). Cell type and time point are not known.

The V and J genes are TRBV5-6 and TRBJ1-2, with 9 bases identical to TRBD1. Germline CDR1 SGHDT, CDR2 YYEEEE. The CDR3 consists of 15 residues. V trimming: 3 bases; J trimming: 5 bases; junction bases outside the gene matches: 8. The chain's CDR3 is CASSWMDRGSYGYTF. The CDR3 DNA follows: TGTGCCAGCAGCTGGATGGACAGGGGCAGTTATGGCTACACCTTC. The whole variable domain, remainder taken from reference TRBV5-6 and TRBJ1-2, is DAGVTQSPTHLIKTRGQQVTLRCSPKSGHDTVSWYQQALGQGPQFIFQYYEEEERQRGNFPDRFSGHQFPNYSSELNVNALLLGDSALYLCASSWMDRGSYGYTFGSGTRLTVV.

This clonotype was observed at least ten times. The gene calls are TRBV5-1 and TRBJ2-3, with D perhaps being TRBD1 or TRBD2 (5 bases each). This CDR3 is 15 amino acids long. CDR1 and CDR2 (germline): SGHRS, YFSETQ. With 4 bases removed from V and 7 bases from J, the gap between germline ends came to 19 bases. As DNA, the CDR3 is TGCGCCAGCAGCCCAGGGACGTCGCAGGTTAATACGCAGTATTTT. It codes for CASSPGTSQVNTQYF.

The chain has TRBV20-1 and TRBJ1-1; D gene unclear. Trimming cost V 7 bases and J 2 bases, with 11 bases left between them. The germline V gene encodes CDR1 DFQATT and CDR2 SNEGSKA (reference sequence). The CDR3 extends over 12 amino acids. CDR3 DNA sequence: TGCAGTGGCAGACCCCCAAACACTGAAGCTTTCTTT. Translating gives CSGRPPNTEAFF.

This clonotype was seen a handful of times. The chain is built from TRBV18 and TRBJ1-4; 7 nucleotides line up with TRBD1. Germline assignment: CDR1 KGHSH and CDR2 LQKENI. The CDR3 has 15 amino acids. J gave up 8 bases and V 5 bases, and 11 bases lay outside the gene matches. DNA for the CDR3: TGTGCCAGCTCAGCCGGGACAGTCCTCGGGGAAAAACTGTTTTTT. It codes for CASSAGTVLGEKLFF.

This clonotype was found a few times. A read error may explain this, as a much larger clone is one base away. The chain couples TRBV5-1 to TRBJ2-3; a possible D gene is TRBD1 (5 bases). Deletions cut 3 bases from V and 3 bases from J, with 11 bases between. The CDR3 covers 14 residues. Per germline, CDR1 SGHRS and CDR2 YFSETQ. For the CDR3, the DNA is TGCGCCAGCAGCTCTGGGGCAGGAACAGATACGCAGTATTTT. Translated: CASSSGAGTDTQYF.

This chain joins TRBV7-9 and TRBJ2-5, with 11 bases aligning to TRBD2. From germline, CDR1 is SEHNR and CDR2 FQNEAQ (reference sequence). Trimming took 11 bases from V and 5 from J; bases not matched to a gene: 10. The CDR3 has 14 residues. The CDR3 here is CASTSGGGEETQYF. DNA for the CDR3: TGTGCCTCTACTAGCGGGGGAGGCGAGGAGACCCAGTACTTC.

CDR3 in amino acids: CASSTSADTQYF. Here the CDR3 DNA reads TGTGCCAGCAGCACTAGTGCAGATACGCAGTATTTT. The chain joins TRBV7-9 to TRBJ2-3; D is possibly TRBD2 (5 bases). The CDR3 spans 12 residues. The V and J ends lost 5 bases and 4 bases respectively, with 7 bases between them. CDR1 and CDR2 from the germline V gene are SEHNR and FQNEAQ (reference sequence).

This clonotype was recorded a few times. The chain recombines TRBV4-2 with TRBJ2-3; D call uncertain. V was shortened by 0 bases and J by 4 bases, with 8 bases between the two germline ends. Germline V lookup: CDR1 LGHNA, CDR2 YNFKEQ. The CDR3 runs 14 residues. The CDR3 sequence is CASSQEDGSDTQYF. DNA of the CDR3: TGTGCCAGCAGCCAAGAAGACGGATCAGATACGCAGTATTTT.

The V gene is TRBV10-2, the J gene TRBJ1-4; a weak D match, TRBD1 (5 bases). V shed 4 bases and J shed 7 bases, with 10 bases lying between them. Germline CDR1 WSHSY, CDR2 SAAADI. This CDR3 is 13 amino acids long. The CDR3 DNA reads TGCGCCAGCAGTGTAGACAGCCGTGAAAAACTGTTTTTT. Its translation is CASSVDSREKLFF.

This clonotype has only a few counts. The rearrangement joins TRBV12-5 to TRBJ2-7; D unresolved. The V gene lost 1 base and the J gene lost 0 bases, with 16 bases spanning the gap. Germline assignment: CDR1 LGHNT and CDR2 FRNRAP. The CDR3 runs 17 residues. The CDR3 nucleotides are TGTGCTAGTGGTTTGGCCTCTGGGGTGTTTTCCTCCTACGAGCAGTACTTC. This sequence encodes CASGLASGVFSSYEQYF. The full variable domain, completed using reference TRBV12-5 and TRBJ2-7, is DARVTQTPRHKVTEMGQEVTMRCQPILGHNTVFWYRQTMMQGLELLAYFRNRAPLDDSGMPKDRFSAEMPDATLATLKIQPSEPRDSAVYFCASGLASGVFSSYEQYFGPGTRLTVT.

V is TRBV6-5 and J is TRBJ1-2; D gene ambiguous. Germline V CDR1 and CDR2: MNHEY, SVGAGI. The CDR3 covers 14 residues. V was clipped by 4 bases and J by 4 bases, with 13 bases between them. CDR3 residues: CASSFRRLGYGYTF. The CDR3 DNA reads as TGTGCCAGCAGTTTCCGTAGGCTGGGCTATGGCTACACCTTC.

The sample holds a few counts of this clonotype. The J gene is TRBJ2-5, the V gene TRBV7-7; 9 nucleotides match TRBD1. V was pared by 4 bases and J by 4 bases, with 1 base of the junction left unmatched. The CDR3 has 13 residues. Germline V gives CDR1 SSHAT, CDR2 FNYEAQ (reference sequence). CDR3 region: CASSWTGAETQYF. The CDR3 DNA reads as TGTGCCAGCAGCTGGACAGGGGCAGAGACCCAGTACTTC.

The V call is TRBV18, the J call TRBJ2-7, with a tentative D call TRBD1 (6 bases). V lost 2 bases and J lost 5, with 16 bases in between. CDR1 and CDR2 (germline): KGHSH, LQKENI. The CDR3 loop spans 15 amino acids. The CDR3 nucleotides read TGTGCCAGCTCACCATCCAGCACAGGGTTCAACGAGCAGTACTTC. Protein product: CASSPSSTGFNEQYF.

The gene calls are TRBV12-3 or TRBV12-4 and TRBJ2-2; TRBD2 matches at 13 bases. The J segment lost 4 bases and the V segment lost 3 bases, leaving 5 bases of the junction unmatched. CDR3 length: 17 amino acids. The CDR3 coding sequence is TGTGCCAGCAGTTTGACTAGCGGGGGGCCGGGCACCGGGGAGCTGTTTTTT. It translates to CASSLTSGGPGTGELFF.

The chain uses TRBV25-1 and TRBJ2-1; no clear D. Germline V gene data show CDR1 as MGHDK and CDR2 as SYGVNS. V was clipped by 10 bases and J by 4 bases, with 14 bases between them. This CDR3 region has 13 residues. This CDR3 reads CATRLGAYNEQFF. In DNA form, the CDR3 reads TGTGCCACCAGGTTGGGCGCATACAATGAGCAGTTCTTC. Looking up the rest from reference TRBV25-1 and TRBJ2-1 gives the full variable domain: EADIYQTPRYLVIGTGKKITLECSQTMGHDKMYWYQQDPGMELHLIHYSYGVNSTEKGDLSSESTVSRIRTEHFPLTLESARPSHTSQYLCATRLGAYNEQFFGPGTRLTVL.

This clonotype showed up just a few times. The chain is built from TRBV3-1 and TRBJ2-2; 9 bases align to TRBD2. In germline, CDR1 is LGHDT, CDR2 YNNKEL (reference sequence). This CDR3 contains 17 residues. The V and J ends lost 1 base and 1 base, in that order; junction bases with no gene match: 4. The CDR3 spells CASSQGLAVLNTGELFF. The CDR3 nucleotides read TGTGCCAGCAGCCAAGGACTAGCGGTCCTGAACACCGGGGAGCTGTTTTTT.

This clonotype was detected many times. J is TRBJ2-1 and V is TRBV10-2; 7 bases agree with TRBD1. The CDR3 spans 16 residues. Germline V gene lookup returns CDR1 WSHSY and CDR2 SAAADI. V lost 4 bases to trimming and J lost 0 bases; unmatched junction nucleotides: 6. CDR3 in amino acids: CASSGGQESSYNEQFF. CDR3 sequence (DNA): TGCGCCAGCAGTGGAGGACAGGAGAGCTCCTACAATGAGCAGTTCTTC.

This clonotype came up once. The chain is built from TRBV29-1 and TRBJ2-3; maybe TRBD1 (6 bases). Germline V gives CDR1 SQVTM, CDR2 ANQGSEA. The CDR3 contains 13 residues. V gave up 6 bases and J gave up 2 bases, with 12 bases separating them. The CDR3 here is CSVDQGYTDTQYF. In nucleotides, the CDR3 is TGCAGCGTCGATCAGGGGTACACAGATACGCAGTATTTT.

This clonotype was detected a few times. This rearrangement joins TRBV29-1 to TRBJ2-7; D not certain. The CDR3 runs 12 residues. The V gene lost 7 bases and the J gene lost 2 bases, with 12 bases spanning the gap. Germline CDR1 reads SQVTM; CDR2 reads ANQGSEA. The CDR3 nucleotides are TGCAGCGGGATAGGACGGACCTACGAGCAGTACTTC. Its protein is CSGIGRTYEQYF.

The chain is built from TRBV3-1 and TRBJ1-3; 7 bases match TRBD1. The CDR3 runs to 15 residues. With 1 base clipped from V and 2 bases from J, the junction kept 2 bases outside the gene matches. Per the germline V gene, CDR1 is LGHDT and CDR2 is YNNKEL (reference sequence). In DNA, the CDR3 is TGTGCCAGCAGCCAAGTGAGGGGGCCTGGAAACACCATATATTTT. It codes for CASSQVRGPGNTIYF.

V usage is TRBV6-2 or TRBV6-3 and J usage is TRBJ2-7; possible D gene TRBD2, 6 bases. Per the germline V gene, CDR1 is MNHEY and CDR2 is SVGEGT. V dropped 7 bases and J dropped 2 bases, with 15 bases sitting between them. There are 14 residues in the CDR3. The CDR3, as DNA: TGTGCCAGCATCCGATGGGGGGTCCCCTACGAGCAGTACGTC. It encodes CASIRWGVPYEQYV.

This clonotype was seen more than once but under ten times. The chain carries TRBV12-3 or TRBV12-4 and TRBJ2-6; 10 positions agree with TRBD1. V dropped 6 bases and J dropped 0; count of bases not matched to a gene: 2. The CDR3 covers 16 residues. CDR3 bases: TGTGCCAGCAGAGACAGGGGGCTCTCTGGGGCCAACGTCCTGACTTTC. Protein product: CASRDRGLSGANVLTF.

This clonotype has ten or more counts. In nucleotides, the CDR3 is TGTGCCAGCAGTCAAGCGGGGGGGCGCGGAGATACGCAGTATTTT. As protein: CASSQAGGRGDTQYF. The chain combines TRBV7-3 with TRBJ2-3; 10 bases agree with TRBD2. Trimming cost V 6 bases and J 5 bases; bases outside gene matches: 8. This CDR3 is built from 15 residues. Germline V lookup: CDR1 SGHTA, CDR2 FQGTGA.

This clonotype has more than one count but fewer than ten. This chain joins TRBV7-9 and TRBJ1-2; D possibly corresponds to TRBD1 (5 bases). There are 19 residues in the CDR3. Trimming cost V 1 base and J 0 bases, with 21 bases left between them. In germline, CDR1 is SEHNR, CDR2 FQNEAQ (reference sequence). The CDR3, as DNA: TGTGCCAGCAGCTTAGATTGGAGGGACTTACACTATTCTAACTATGGCTACACCTTC. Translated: CASSLDWRDLHYSNYGYTF.

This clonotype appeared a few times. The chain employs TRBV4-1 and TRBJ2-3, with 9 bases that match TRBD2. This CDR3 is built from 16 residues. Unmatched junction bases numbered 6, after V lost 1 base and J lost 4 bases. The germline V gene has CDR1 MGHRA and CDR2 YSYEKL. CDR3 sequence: CASSQGRGGRSDTQYF. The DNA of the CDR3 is TGCGCCAGCAGCCAAGGGCGGGGGGGGCGCTCAGATACGCAGTATTTT.

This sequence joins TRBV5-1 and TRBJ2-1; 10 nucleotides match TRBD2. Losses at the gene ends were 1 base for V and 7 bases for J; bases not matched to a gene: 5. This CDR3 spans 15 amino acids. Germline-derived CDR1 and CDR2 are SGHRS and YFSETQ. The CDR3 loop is CASSLPPSGGNEQFF. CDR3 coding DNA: TGCGCCAGCAGCTTGCCTCCTAGCGGGGGTAATGAGCAGTTCTTC.

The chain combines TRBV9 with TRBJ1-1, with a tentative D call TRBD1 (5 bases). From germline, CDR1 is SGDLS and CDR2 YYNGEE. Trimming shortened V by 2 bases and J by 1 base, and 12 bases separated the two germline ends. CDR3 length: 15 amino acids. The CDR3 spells CASSVWGVGNTEAFF. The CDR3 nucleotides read TGTGCCAGCAGCGTCTGGGGCGTCGGGAACACTGAAGCTTTCTTT.